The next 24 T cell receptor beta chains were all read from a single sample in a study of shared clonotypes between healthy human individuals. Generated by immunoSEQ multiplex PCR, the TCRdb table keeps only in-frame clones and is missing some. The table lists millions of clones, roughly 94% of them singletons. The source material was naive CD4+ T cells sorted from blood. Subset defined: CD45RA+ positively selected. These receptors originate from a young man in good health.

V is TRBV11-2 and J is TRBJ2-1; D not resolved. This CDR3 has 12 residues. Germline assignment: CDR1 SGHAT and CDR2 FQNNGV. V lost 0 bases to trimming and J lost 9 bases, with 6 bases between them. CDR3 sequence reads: CASSLDRFEQFF. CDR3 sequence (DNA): TGTGCCAGCAGCTTAGATCGGTTTGAGCAGTTCTTC.

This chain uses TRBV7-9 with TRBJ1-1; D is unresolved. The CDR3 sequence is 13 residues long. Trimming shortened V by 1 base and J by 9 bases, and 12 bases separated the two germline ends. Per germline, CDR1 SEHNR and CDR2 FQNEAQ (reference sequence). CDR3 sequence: CASSLGNKRQAFF. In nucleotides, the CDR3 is TGTGCCAGCAGCTTAGGAAACAAGCGGCAAGCTTTCTTT.

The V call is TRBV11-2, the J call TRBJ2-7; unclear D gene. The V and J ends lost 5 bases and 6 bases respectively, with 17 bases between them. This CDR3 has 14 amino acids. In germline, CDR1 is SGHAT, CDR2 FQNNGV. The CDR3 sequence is CASSPLSSRSEQYF. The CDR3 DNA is TGTGCCAGCAGCCCACTTAGCAGCCGCTCCGAGCAGTACTTC.

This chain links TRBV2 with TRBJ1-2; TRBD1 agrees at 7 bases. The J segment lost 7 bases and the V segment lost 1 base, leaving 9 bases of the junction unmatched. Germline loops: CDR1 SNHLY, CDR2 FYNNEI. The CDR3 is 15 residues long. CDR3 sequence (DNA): TGTGCCAGCAGTGAAGGGAAACAGGGGTCGGGTGGCTACACCTTC. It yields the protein CASSEGKQGSGGYTF.

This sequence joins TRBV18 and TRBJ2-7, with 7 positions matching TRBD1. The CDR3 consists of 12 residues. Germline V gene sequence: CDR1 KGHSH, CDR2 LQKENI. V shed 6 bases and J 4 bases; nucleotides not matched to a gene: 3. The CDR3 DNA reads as TGTGCCAGCTCTAGCAGGGGGTACGAGCAGTACTTC. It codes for CASSSRGYEQYF.

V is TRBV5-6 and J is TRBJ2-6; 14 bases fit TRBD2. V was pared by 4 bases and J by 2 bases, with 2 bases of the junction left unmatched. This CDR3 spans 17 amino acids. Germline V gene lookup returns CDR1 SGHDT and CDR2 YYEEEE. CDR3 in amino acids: CASSPGLAGAGANVLTF. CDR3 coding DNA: TGTGCCAGCAGCCCGGGACTAGCGGGAGCTGGGGCCAACGTCCTGACTTTC.

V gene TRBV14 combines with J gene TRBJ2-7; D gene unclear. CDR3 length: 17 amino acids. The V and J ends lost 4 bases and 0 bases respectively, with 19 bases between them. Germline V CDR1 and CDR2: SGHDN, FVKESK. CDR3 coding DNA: TGTGCCAGCAGCCCGACCCTAGATAGCCTATCCTCCTACGAGCAGTACTTC. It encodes CASSPTLDSLSSYEQYF.

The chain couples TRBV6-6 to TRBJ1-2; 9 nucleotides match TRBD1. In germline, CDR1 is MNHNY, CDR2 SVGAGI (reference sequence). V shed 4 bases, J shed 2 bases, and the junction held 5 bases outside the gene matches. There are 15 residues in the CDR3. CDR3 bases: TGTGCCAGCAGTTTCCCGGGACAGGGAAACTATGGCTACACCTTC. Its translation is CASSFPGQGNYGYTF.

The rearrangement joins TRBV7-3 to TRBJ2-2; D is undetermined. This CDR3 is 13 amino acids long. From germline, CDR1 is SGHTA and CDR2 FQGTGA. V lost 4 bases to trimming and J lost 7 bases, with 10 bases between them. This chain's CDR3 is CASSYRQGGELFF. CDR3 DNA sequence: TGTGCCAGCAGCTATCGGCAAGGCGGGGAGCTGTTTTTT.

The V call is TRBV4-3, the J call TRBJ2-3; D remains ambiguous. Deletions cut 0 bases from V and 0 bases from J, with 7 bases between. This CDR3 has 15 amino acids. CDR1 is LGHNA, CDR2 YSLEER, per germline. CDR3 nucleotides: TGCGCCAGCAGCCAAGACGTTCCAAGCACAGATACGCAGTATTTT. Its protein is CASSQDVPSTDTQYF.

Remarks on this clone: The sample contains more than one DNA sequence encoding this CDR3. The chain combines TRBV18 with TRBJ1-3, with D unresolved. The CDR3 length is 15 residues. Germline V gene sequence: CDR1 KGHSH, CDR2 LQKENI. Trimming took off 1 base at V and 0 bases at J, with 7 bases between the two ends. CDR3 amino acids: CASSPQGTSGNTIYF. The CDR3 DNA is TGTGCCAGCTCACCACAGGGTACCTCTGGAAACACCATATATTTT.

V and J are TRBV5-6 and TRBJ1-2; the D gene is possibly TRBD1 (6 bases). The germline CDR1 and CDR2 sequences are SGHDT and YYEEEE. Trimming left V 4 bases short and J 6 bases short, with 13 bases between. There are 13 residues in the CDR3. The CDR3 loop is CASSRDRSHGYTF. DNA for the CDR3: TGTGCCAGCAGCCGAGACAGGTCCCATGGCTACACCTTC.

The CDR3, as DNA: TGTGCCAGCAGCAACGGTGGGACCGAATGTGGCTACTCCTATAATTCACCCCTCCACTTT. Residues: CASSNGGTECGYSYNSPLHF. The chain carries TRBV12-1 and TRBJ1-6. TRBV12-1 is a pseudogene locus. The CDR3 runs 20 residues.

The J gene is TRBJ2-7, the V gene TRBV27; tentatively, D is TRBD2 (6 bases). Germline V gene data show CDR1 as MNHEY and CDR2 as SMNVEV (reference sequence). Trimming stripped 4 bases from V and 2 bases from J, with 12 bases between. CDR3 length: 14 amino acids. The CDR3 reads CASSYSTRAYEQYF. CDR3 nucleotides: TGTGCCAGCAGTTACTCGACTAGGGCCTACGAGCAGTACTTC.

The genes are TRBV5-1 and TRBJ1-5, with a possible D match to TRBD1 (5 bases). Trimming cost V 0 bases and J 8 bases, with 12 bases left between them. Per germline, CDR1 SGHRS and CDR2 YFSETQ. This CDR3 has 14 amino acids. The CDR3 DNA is TGCGCCAGCAGCTTGGGAACAGGTCCCGAGCCCCAGCATTTT. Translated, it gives CASSLGTGPEPQHF.

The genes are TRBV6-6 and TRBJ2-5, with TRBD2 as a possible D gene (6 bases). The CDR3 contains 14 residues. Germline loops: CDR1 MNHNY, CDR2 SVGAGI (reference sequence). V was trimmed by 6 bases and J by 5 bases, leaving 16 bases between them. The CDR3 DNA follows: TGTGCCAGCAGCTCTAGCGCCATGGGGGAGACCCAGTACTTC. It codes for CASSSSAMGETQYF.

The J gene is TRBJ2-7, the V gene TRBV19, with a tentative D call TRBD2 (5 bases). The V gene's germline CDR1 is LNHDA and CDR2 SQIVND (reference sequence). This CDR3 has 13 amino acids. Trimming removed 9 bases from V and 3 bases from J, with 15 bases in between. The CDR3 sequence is CASGKGVSYEQYF. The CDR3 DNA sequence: TGTGCCAGCGGAAAGGGAGTAAGCTACGAGCAGTACTTC. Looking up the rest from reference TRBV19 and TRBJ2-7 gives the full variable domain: DGGITQSPKYLFRKEGQNVTLSCEQNLNHDAMYWYRQDPGQGLRLIYYSQIVNDFQKGDIAEGYSVSREKKESFPLTVTSAQKNPTAFYLCASGKGVSYEQYFGPGTRLTVT.

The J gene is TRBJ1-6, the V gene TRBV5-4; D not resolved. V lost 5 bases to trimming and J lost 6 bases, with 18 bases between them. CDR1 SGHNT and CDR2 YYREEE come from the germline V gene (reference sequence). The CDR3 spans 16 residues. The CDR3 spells CASRISGVELNSPLHF. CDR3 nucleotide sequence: TGTGCCAGCAGAATTTCCGGGGTTGAGCTTAATTCACCCCTCCACTTT.

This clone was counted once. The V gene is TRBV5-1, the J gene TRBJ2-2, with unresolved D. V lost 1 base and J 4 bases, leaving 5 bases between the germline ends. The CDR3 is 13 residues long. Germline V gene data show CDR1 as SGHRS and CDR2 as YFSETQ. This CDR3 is CASSLLSTGELFF. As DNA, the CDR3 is TGCGCCAGCAGCTTGTTATCCACCGGGGAGCTGTTTTTT. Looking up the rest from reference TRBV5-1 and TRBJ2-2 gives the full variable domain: KAGVTQTPRYLIKTRGQQVTLSCSPISGHRSVSWYQQTPGQGLQFLFEYFSETQRNKGNFPGRFSGRQFSNSRSEMNVSTLELGDSALYLCASSLLSTGELFFGEGSRLTVL.

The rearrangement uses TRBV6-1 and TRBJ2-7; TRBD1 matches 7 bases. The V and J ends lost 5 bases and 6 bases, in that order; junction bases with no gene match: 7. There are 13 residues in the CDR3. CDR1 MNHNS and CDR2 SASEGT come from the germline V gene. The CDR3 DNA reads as TGTGCCAGCAGTTATCAACAGGGGACCGAGCAGTACTTC. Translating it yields CASSYQQGTEQYF.

The CDR3: CASSLPTGTNEKLFF. The CDR3 DNA follows: TGTGCCAGCAGTTTACCGACAGGGACTAATGAAAAACTGTTTTTT. The chain recombines TRBV28 with TRBJ1-4, with 7 bases aligning to TRBD1. Germline loops: CDR1 MDHEN, CDR2 SYDVKM. This CDR3 is 15 amino acids long. Trimming removed 2 bases from V and 2 bases from J; junction bases left unmatched: 2. The full variable domain, rest sourced from reference TRBV28 and TRBJ1-4, is DVKVTQSSRYLVKRTGEKVFLECVQDMDHENMFWYRQDPGLGLRLIYFSYDVKMKEKGDIPEGYSVSREKKERFSLILESASTNQTSMYLCASSLPTGTNEKLFFGSGTQLSVL.

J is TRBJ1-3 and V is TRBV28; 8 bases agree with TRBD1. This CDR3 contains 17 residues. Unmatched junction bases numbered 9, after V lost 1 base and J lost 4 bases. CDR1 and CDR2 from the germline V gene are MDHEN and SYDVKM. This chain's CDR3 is CASSLSPQGVGGNTIYF. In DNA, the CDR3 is TGTGCCAGCAGTTTATCCCCACAGGGGGTGGGGGGAAACACCATATATTTT. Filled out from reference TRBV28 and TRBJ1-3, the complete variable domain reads DVKVTQSSRYLVKRTGEKVFLECVQDMDHENMFWYRQDPGLGLRLIYFSYDVKMKEKGDIPEGYSVSREKKERFSLILESASTNQTSMYLCASSLSPQGVGGNTIYFGEGSWLTVV.

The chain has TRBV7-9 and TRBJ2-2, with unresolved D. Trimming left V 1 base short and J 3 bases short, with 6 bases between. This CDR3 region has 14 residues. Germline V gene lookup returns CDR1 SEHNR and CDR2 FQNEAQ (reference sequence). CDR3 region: CASSLGPDTGELFF. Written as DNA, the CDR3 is TGTGCCAGCAGCTTAGGCCCGGACACCGGGGAGCTGTTTTTT.

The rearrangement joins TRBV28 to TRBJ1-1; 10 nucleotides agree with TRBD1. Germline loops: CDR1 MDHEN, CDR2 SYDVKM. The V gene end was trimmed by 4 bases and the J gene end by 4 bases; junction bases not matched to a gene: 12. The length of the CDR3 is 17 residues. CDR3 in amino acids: CASSSPRDRGGGTEAFF. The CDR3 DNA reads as TGTGCCAGCAGTTCTCCCCGGGACAGGGGAGGAGGCACTGAAGCTTTCTTT.